The 21 T cell receptor beta chains listed next were all sequenced from one sample in a study of cytomegalovirus exposure and HLA in healthy donors listed by TCRdb under 2017. To prepare the library, the immunoSEQ multiplex PCR assay was applied. The multiplex PCR relied on a mix of 60 forward primers for TCR Vbeta segments and 13 reverse primers for TCR Jbeta segments. TCRdb retrieved this table from immuneACCESS and kept in-frame rearrangements only. Not all clones are present; in checked studies, unresolved V genes account for under half, and no reason is known for the remainder. For this sample the table gives nearly 200,000 clones, of which about 81% were detected only once. 5.5% to 7.5% of the sample comes from the top ten. Sample: PBMCs. The receptors come from a woman aged 45-59 years in good health and CMV-seropositive.

There are a few counts of this clone. The rearrangement joins TRBV5-4 to TRBJ2-2; 8 nucleotides agree with TRBD2. The germline gives CDR1 SGHNT, CDR2 YYREEE (reference sequence). The CDR3 spans 15 residues. Germline trimming cut 0 bases from V and 4 bases from J; bases unmatched to any gene: 2. DNA for the CDR3: TGTGCCAGCAGCTTGGGGACTAGCTTCACCGGGGAGCTGTTTTTT. It codes for CASSLGTSFTGELFF.

The chain carries TRBV11-2 and TRBJ2-1, with D perhaps TRBD1 (6 bases). Germline CDR1 is SGHAT and CDR2 is FQNNGV. The CDR3 length is 15 residues. Trimming pared 2 bases from V and 7 bases from J, leaving 15 bases between. The CDR3 nucleotides read TGTGCCAGCAGCTTATCCACAGGGTTCGGGAATGAGCAGTTCTTC. It yields the protein CASSLSTGFGNEQFF.

The chain couples TRBV7-9 to TRBJ2-3; TRBD2 aligns across 8 bases. Trimming cost V 6 bases and J 2 bases; bases outside gene matches: 4. CDR3 size: 14 residues. Germline-derived CDR1 and CDR2 are SEHNR and FQNEAQ (reference sequence). CDR3: CASSRGGDTDTQYF. CDR3 bases: TGTGCCAGCAGTCGGGGGGGCGACACAGATACGCAGTATTTT.

This sequence joins TRBV27 and TRBJ1-5, with D unresolved. Germline V gene data show CDR1 as MNHEY and CDR2 as SMNVEV (reference sequence). CDR3 length: 14 amino acids. Trimming pared 5 bases from V and 3 bases from J, leaving 11 bases between. The CDR3 here is CASSPTPSNQPQHF. The DNA for the CDR3 is TGTGCCAGCAGTCCGACACCCTCCAATCAGCCCCAGCATTTT.

V and J are TRBV2 and TRBJ1-1; 7 bases are a match to TRBD1. Germline loops: CDR1 SNHLY, CDR2 FYNNEI. This CDR3 has 14 amino acids. V was clipped by 5 bases and J by 0 bases; unmatched bases: 3. DNA for the CDR3: TGTGCCAGCAGTACCCAGGGGGTGAACACTGAAGCTTTCTTT. The encoded protein is CASSTQGVNTEAFF.

The chain links TRBV9 to TRBJ2-1, with TRBD2 matching over 13 bases. The ends lost 4 bases at V and 14 bases at J; junction bases unmatched: 9. The germline gives CDR1 SGDLS, CDR2 YYNGEE. There are 14 residues in the CDR3. The CDR3 loop is CASSSWTSGSRKFF. Here the CDR3 DNA reads TGTGCCAGCAGCTCATGGACTAGCGGGAGTCGAAAGTTCTTC.

The chain is built from TRBV7-9 and TRBJ2-7; TRBD2 might be the D (5 bases). Germline-derived CDR1 and CDR2 are SEHNR and FQNEAQ (reference sequence). The CDR3 sequence is 13 residues long. V was cut by 5 bases and J by 0 bases, with 8 bases left in between. CDR3 DNA: TGTGCCAGCAGCCCGGGATTCTCCTACGAGCAGTACTTC. Protein product: CASSPGFSYEQYF.

The chain has TRBV4-3 and TRBJ1-1; maybe TRBD1 (5 bases). CDR3 length: 13 amino acids. V gave up 1 base and J gave up 8 bases, with 11 bases separating them. Germline V gives CDR1 LGHNA, CDR2 YSLEER. The CDR3 nucleotides are TGCGCCAGCAGCCAAGCCCGCGACAGAGAAGCTTTCTTT. It is translated as CASSQARDREAFF.

V is TRBV19 and J is TRBJ1-6; D might be TRBD1 (5 bases). Germline V CDR1 and CDR2: LNHDA, SQIVND (reference sequence). The CDR3 has 15 amino acids. V lost 5 bases, J lost 7 bases, and 15 bases lay in between. CDR3 coding DNA: TGTGCCAGTAGTTCACAGACAGATGGGAATTCACCCCTCCACTTT. It codes for CASSSQTDGNSPLHF.

This clone was seen a few times. The chain links TRBV28 to TRBJ1-4, with D maybe TRBD1 (6 bases). Germline values: CDR1 MDHEN, CDR2 SYDVKM. CDR3 length: 14 residues. The V end lost 9 bases, the J end lost 8 bases, and 19 bases lay between the germline ends. CDR3 sequence reads: CASRGAGVGEKLFF. The CDR3, as DNA: TGTGCCAGTCGGGGGGCAGGGGTTGGGGAAAAACTGTTTTTT. The full variable domain, in which reference TRBV28 and TRBJ1-4 provide the parts outside the CDR3, is DVKVTQSSRYLVKRTGEKVFLECVQDMDHENMFWYRQDPGLGLRLIYFSYDVKMKEKGDIPEGYSVSREKKERFSLILESASTNQTSMYLCASRGAGVGEKLFFGSGTQLSVL.

The J gene is TRBJ2-7, the V gene TRBV6-1, with D perhaps TRBD2 (6 bases). Trimming took 3 bases from V and 2 from J, leaving 14 bases between them. Germline CDR1 is MNHNS and CDR2 is SASEGT. This CDR3 has 15 amino acids. CDR3 nucleotide sequence: TGTGCCAGCAGTGATGCGGGGTTTGGGACCTACGAGCAGTACTTC. It translates to CASSDAGFGTYEQYF.

CDR3 residues: CASGLGGASGSRETQYF. As DNA, the CDR3 is TGTGCTAGTGGTTTGGGTGGGGCTAGCGGGAGTCGGGAGACCCAGTACTTC. This chain joins TRBV12-5 and TRBJ2-5; 10 nucleotides align to TRBD2. The CDR3 has 17 amino acids. The V gene end was trimmed by 1 base and the J gene end by 5 bases; junction bases not matched to a gene: 10. The germline V gene has CDR1 LGHNT and CDR2 FRNRAP.

This clone was seen only a few times. V usage is TRBV6-4 and J usage is TRBJ2-3; the match to TRBD1 covers 7 bases. Per germline, CDR1 MRHNA and CDR2 SNTAGT. Unmatched junction bases numbered 8, after V lost 5 bases and J lost 3 bases. This CDR3 region has 15 residues. Here the CDR3 reads CASSPQPTGTDTQYF. CDR3 bases: TGTGCCAGCAGTCCACAACCGACAGGGACAGATACGCAGTATTTT.

This clone occurred a few times. The chain recombines TRBV29-1 with TRBJ2-7, with a possible D match to TRBD2 (5 bases). Trimming took off 4 bases at V and 4 bases at J, with 8 bases between the two ends. The CDR3 has 11 amino acids. Germline V lookup: CDR1 SQVTM, CDR2 ANQGSEA. CDR3 sequence (DNA): TGCAGCGTTGCGGGGTCGTACGAGCAGTACTTC. Translation gives CSVAGSYEQYF.

The chain carries TRBV28 and TRBJ2-3, with D uncertain. The germline V gene encodes CDR1 MDHEN and CDR2 SYDVKM. The CDR3 is 12 residues long. Trimming removed 10 bases from V and 0 bases from J, with 8 bases in between. In nucleotides, the CDR3 is TGTGCCATTAGTTCTAGCACAGATACGCAGTATTTT. Its protein product is CAISSSTDTQYF.

The V gene is TRBV7-2, the J gene TRBJ2-1; D is undetermined. Germline CDR1 is SGHTA and CDR2 is FQGNSA. Deletions cut 5 bases from V and 8 bases from J, with 10 bases between. This CDR3 contains 12 residues. CDR3 loop: CASSPRRDEQFF. DNA of the CDR3: TGTGCCAGCAGCCCCCGCCGGGATGAGCAGTTCTTC.

Note on this clone: A junction boundary mismatches the germline segment, possibly from a read error. The CDR3 loop is CAISEPRDRGRNSQYF. DNA for the CDR3: TGTGCCATCAGTGAGCCCCGAGACAGGGGGCGAAACAGTCAGTACTTC. This chain uses TRBV10-3 with TRBJ2-4; 10 bases fit TRBD1. Germline CDR1 is ENHRY and CDR2 is SYGVKD. CDR3 length: 16 amino acids.

This chain links TRBV28 with TRBJ2-5, with 10 bases fitting TRBD2. CDR3 length: 14 residues. Unmatched junction bases numbered 3, after V lost 6 bases and J lost 2 bases. Germline V gene sequence: CDR1 MDHEN, CDR2 SYDVKM. The CDR3 DNA follows: TGTGCCAGCAGAAGCGGGGGGGCACAAGAGACCCAGTACTTC. This gives the protein CASRSGGAQETQYF.

The chain joins TRBV4-1 to TRBJ1-2, with 8 bases lining up with TRBD1. Germline CDR1 and CDR2: MGHRA and YSYEKL. The CDR3 extends over 14 amino acids. V shed 1 base, J shed 7 bases, and the junction held 5 bases outside the gene matches. This chain's CDR3 is CASSQVQGAAGYTF. DNA of the CDR3: TGCGCCAGCAGCCAAGTCCAGGGGGCGGCTGGCTACACCTTC.

Regarding this clone: Germline and junction disagree at one end, which may indicate a read error. The genes are TRBV7-9 and TRBJ1-2, with D possibly being TRBD1 (5 bases). The CDR3 loop spans 13 amino acids. Germline V gene data show CDR1 as SEHNR and CDR2 as FQNEAQ (reference sequence). CDR3 residues: CSSSLMDTYGYTF. In nucleotides, the CDR3 is TGTTCCAGCAGCTTAATGGACACTTATGGCTACACCTTC.

The chain links TRBV5-1 to TRBJ1-2; 9 bases are a match to TRBD1. The junction had 7 bases not matched to a gene; V was cut back by 7 bases and J by 0 bases. CDR1 and CDR2 from the germline V gene are SGHRS and YFSETQ. The CDR3 extends over 15 amino acids. CDR3 sequence: CASEEGTGSNYGYTF. The CDR3 coding sequence is TGCGCCAGCGAGGAGGGGACAGGGTCTAACTATGGCTACACCTTC.